Following are 32 T cell receptor beta chains from one sample sequenced in a study of blood T cell repertoires in COVID-19. Clones were sequenced by immunoSEQ multiplex PCR, and TCRdb holds only the in-frame ones, with some missing. The table shows 200,000 to 300,000 clones, with roughly four fifths occurring only once. The sequenced sample was peripheral blood. The receptor set was obtained from a man aged 45-65 years with acute or convalescent COVID-19.

A remark on this clone: A read error may be the cause here, since a much bigger clone is one base away. Other DNA variants within this sample encode the same CDR3. V usage is TRBV6-1 and J usage is TRBJ2-1; TRBD2 agrees at 7 bases. The germline CDR1 and CDR2 sequences are MNHNS and SASEGT. CDR3 length: 18 residues. V dropped 1 base and J dropped 7; count of bases not matched to a gene: 16. Written as DNA, the CDR3 is TGTGCCAGCAGTGAAGAAGTTTGGCTAGCGGAGAAGTATAATGAGCAGTTCTTC. Encoded protein: CASSEEVWLAEKYNEQFF.

V is TRBV5-5 and J is TRBJ2-2; weak D call: TRBD2 (5 bases). The ends were cut back, 6 bases at V and 0 bases at J, with 9 bases in the middle. The CDR3 totals 14 residues. The germline V gene encodes CDR1 SGHKS and CDR2 YYEKEE (reference sequence). CDR3 sequence: CASTRGPNTGELFF. In DNA, the CDR3 is TGTGCCAGCACCAGAGGGCCGAACACCGGGGAGCTGTTTTTT.

The chain recombines TRBV28 with TRBJ2-3, with a possible D match to TRBD1 (7 bases). Germline lookup yields CDR1 MDHEN and CDR2 SYDVKM. Trimming took 4 bases from V and 7 from J, leaving 12 bases between them. CDR3 length: 13 residues. In nucleotides, the CDR3 is TGTGCCAGCAGTTGGAGGGGGCCGCATACGCAGTATTTT. Translating gives CASSWRGPHTQYF.

There are a few counts of this clone. This rearrangement joins TRBV9 to TRBJ1-2; 9 nucleotides align to TRBD1. This CDR3 has 13 amino acids. After removal of 5 bases from V and 5 bases from J, the junction contained 4 bases not matched to a gene. Germline V gene data show CDR1 as SGDLS and CDR2 as YYNGEE. CDR3 residues: CASRAGTGYGYTF. In DNA, the CDR3 is TGTGCCAGCAGAGCCGGGACAGGGTATGGCTACACCTTC. Variable domain in full (rest from reference TRBV9 and TRBJ1-2): DSGVTQTPKHLITATGQRVTLRCSPRSGDLSVYWYQQSLDQGLQFLIQYYNGEERAKGNILERFSAQQFPDLHSELNLSSLELGDSALYFCASRAGTGYGYTFGSGTRLTVV.

The chain has TRBV3-1 (or the pseudogene TRBV3-2) and TRBJ2-7; D uncertain. The CDR3 extends over 15 amino acids. Germline values: CDR1 LGHDT, CDR2 YNNKEL (reference sequence). V lost 4 bases and J lost 4, with 17 bases in between. This chain's CDR3 is CASSPYSSNYYEQYF. The CDR3 bases are TGTGCCAGCAGCCCCTACTCCAGTAACTATTACGAGCAGTACTTC.

This clone came up a few times. The chain has TRBV6-5 and TRBJ2-7; perhaps TRBD2 as D (5 bases). V lost 0 bases to trimming and J lost 5 bases, with 8 bases between them. The germline V gene encodes CDR1 MNHEY and CDR2 SVGAGI. The CDR3 contains 13 residues. In DNA, the CDR3 is TGTGCCAGCAGTTACTCGAGAGGGCACGAGCAGTACTTC. This sequence encodes CASSYSRGHEQYF.

The chain is built from TRBV6-5 and TRBJ2-7; no clear D. The CDR3 covers 15 residues. Trimming pared 7 bases from V and 0 bases from J, leaving 16 bases between. The V gene's germline CDR1 is MNHEY and CDR2 SVGAGI. CDR3 loop: CASIRSAGNSYEQYF. The CDR3 DNA is TGTGCCAGCATCCGATCCGCAGGTAACTCCTACGAGCAGTACTTC.

This chain uses TRBV9 with TRBJ2-1, with 9 bases fitting TRBD2. CDR3 size: 17 residues. V lost 3 bases and J lost 2; bases outside the gene matches: 9. Germline values: CDR1 SGDLS, CDR2 YYNGEE. The CDR3 DNA follows: TGTGCCAGCAGCGCACAGCGGGGGGAAAACACCTACAATGAGCAGTTCTTC. Its translation: CASSAQRGENTYNEQFF. Full variable domain (rest looked up from reference TRBV9 and TRBJ2-1): DSGVTQTPKHLITATGQRVTLRCSPRSGDLSVYWYQQSLDQGLQFLIQYYNGEERAKGNILERFSAQQFPDLHSELNLSSLELGDSALYFCASSAQRGENTYNEQFFGPGTRLTVL.

J is TRBJ1-5 and V is TRBV28; D might be TRBD1 (5 bases). Trimming stripped 6 bases from V and 0 bases from J, with 24 bases between. The CDR3 totals 19 residues. CDR1 and CDR2 from the germline V gene are MDHEN and SYDVKM. This CDR3 reads CASRIGGVGQILSNQPQHF. The CDR3 DNA sequence: TGTGCCAGCAGAATCGGGGGGGTAGGTCAGATCCTTAGCAATCAGCCCCAGCATTTT.

The J gene is TRBJ1-6, the V gene TRBV7-3; TRBD1 might be the D (6 bases). Germline V CDR1 and CDR2: SGHTA, FQGTGA. The CDR3 loop spans 15 amino acids. Trimming removed 0 bases from V and 9 bases from J, with 12 bases in between. The CDR3 region is CASSLTVGAGSPLHF. In nucleotides, the CDR3 is TGTGCCAGCAGCTTAACTGTGGGGGCTGGTTCACCCCTCCACTTT.

V and J are TRBV5-1 and TRBJ2-4; the D gene is possibly TRBD1 (6 bases). V was pared by 4 bases and J by 3 bases, with 11 bases between. This CDR3 contains 14 residues. CDR1 and CDR2 from the germline V gene are SGHRS and YFSETQ. This chain's CDR3 is CASSPGTSKNIQYF. CDR3 nucleotides: TGCGCCAGCAGCCCCGGGACAAGCAAAAACATTCAGTACTTC.

The CDR3 nucleotides read TGTGCCAGCAGCTTGGGCAGCGGGGACCCAAGAACCGGGGAGCTGTTTTTT. Its protein is CASSLGSGDPRTGELFF. This sequence joins TRBV5-6 and TRBJ2-2, with 7 bases that match TRBD2. This CDR3 comprises 17 residues. From germline, CDR1 is SGHDT and CDR2 YYEEEE. V was clipped by 0 bases and J by 5 bases; unmatched bases: 10.

This rearrangement joins TRBV10-3 to TRBJ1-5, with a tentative D call TRBD1 (6 bases). This CDR3 region has 15 residues. The V end lost 0 bases, the J end lost 4 bases, and 10 bases lay between the germline ends. Per germline, CDR1 ENHRY and CDR2 SYGVKD. The CDR3 bases are TGTGCCATCAGTGAGTCAGGGGGGGCTAATCAGCCCCAGCATTTT. Protein sequence: CAISESGGANQPQHF.

The V gene is TRBV14, the J gene TRBJ2-2; D is undetermined. The germline V gene encodes CDR1 SGHDN and CDR2 FVKESK. The length of the CDR3 is 13 residues. Trimming took off 5 bases at V and 2 bases at J, with 6 bases between the two ends. The CDR3 spells CASSVINTGELFF. The CDR3 nucleotides read TGTGCCAGCAGCGTCATCAACACCGGGGAGCTGTTTTTT. Drawing the rest from reference TRBV14 and TRBJ2-2, the complete variable domain is EAGVTQFPSHSVIEKGQTVTLRCDPISGHDNLYWYRRVMGKEIKFLLHFVKESKQDESGMPNNRFLAERTGGTYSTLKVQPAELEDSGVYFCASSVINTGELFFGEGSRLTVL.

The chain combines TRBV7-3 with TRBJ2-3; 11 bases map to TRBD1. The junction had 5 bases not matched to a gene; V was cut back by 1 base and J by 2 bases. CDR1 is SGHTA and CDR2 is FQGTGA in the germline V gene. The CDR3 consists of 17 residues. CDR3 residues: CASSLIGTGGNTDTQYF. The CDR3 DNA sequence: TGTGCCAGCAGCTTAATCGGGACAGGGGGTAACACAGATACGCAGTATTTT.

This sequence joins TRBV6-8 and TRBJ2-3, with unresolved D. The CDR3 loop spans 11 amino acids. V was trimmed by 8 bases and J by 5 bases, leaving 8 bases between them. Germline V gene data show CDR1 as MNHGY and CDR2 as SAAAGT. Written as DNA, the CDR3 is TGTGCCAGCGTAGTCGGAGATACGCAGTATTTT. This encodes CASVVGDTQYF.

The chain recombines TRBV6-5 with TRBJ2-7, with TRBD1 as a possible D gene (5 bases). The CDR3 length is 12 residues. Germline V CDR1 and CDR2: MNHEY, SVGAGI. V dropped 5 bases and J dropped 3 bases, with 8 bases sitting between them. CDR3 nucleotides: TGTGCCAGCAGTACACAGGTCTACGAGCAGTACTTC. Translating it yields CASSTQVYEQYF.

The gene calls are TRBV9 and TRBJ2-6; TRBD1 is a possible D gene (6 bases). From germline, CDR1 is SGDLS and CDR2 YYNGEE. V was cut by 1 base and J by 1 base, with 9 bases left in between. CDR3 length equals 16 residues. For the CDR3, the DNA is TGTGCCAGCAGCGTACACCAGGGGTCTGGGGCCAACGTCCTGACTTTC. This translates into CASSVHQGSGANVLTF.

The chain has TRBV7-2 and TRBJ2-7; 9 positions match TRBD1. The CDR3 sequence is 14 residues long. The trim removed 4 bases at V and 3 bases at J, leaving 4 bases unmatched. Germline V gene data show CDR1 as SGHTA and CDR2 as FQGNSA. The CDR3 DNA reads as TGTGCCAGCAGCTCCGGGACAGGGTACTACGAGCAGTACTTC. It codes for CASSSGTGYYEQYF.

J is TRBJ1-6 and V is TRBV7-9, with 7 bases that match TRBD1. Germline V gene sequence: CDR1 SEHNR, CDR2 FQNEAQ (reference sequence). The CDR3 runs 15 residues. Trimming removed 5 bases from V and 9 bases from J; junction bases left unmatched: 10. In DNA form, the CDR3 reads TGTGCCAGCAGCACCGACAGGGTAAAGATTTCACCCCTCCACTTT. Translation: CASSTDRVKISPLHF.

This chain uses TRBV10-1 with TRBJ2-7; possible D gene TRBD1, 6 bases. Germline V CDR1 and CDR2: WNHNN, SYGVQD (reference sequence). V was shortened by 4 bases and J by 3 bases, with 10 bases between the two germline ends. The CDR3 has 13 amino acids. The DNA of the CDR3 is TGCGCCAGCAGTGCTACCAGGGGCTACGAGCAGTACTTC. It encodes CASSATRGYEQYF.

The chain recombines TRBV5-4 with TRBJ2-3, with a tentative D call TRBD1 (5 bases). Trimming removed 1 base from V and 3 bases from J, with 9 bases in between. This CDR3 has 14 amino acids. Per the germline V gene, CDR1 is SGHNT and CDR2 is YYREEE (reference sequence). The DNA of the CDR3 is TGTGCCAGCAGCTTGCGTCAGGGAACAGATACGCAGTATTTT. Its protein is CASSLRQGTDTQYF.

This chain connects TRBV6-5 to TRBJ2-5; 14 positions agree with TRBD2. CDR3 length equals 16 residues. The junction had 1 base not matched to a gene; V was cut back by 2 bases and J by 2 bases. CDR1 and CDR2 (germline): MNHEY, SVGAGI. Here the CDR3 reads CASSYGTSGGQETQYF. The CDR3 DNA sequence: TGTGCCAGCAGTTACGGGACTAGCGGGGGACAAGAGACCCAGTACTTC.

The rearrangement joins TRBV9 to TRBJ2-7; the match to TRBD1 covers 9 bases. The CDR3 length is 15 residues. The germline CDR1 and CDR2 sequences are SGDLS and YYNGEE. V shed 0 bases, J shed 0 bases, and the junction held 1 base outside the gene matches. CDR3 in amino acids: CASSVGDRVSYEQYF. The CDR3 DNA reads as TGTGCCAGCAGCGTAGGGGACAGGGTCTCCTACGAGCAGTACTTC.

The rearrangement uses TRBV19 and TRBJ2-1, with D perhaps matching TRBD2 (5 bases). Per the germline V gene, CDR1 is LNHDA and CDR2 is SQIVND (reference sequence). The ends were cut back, 4 bases at V and 8 bases at J, with 12 bases in the middle. The CDR3 sequence is 13 residues long. CDR3 nucleotides: TGTGCCAGTAGTAGGGCTAGCTGGGATGAGCAGTTCTTC. It yields the protein CASSRASWDEQFF.

The V call is TRBV5-1, the J call TRBJ2-7; perhaps TRBD2 as D (7 bases). This CDR3 is built from 14 residues. Per germline, CDR1 SGHRS and CDR2 YFSETQ. The V end lost 4 bases, the J end lost 5 bases, and 16 bases lay between the germline ends. The CDR3 region has the DNA TGCGCCAGCAGCCAAACGGCGGGGGCGAACGAGCAGTACTTC. It encodes CASSQTAGANEQYF.

The genes are TRBV5-1 and TRBJ1-1; D possibly corresponds to TRBD1 (6 bases). CDR3 size: 18 residues. Per germline, CDR1 SGHRS and CDR2 YFSETQ. The V and J ends lost 0 bases and 2 bases respectively, with 20 bases between them. The CDR3 DNA reads as TGCGCCAGCAGCTTGGCCCAAGCTGTGACAGGAAGAAACACTGAAGCTTTCTTT. This sequence encodes CASSLAQAVTGRNTEAFF.

The chain employs TRBV6-5 and TRBJ1-3; D remains unclear. Germline CDR1 MNHEY, CDR2 SVGAGI. The V gene lost 10 bases and the J gene lost 8 bases, with 12 bases spanning the gap. CDR3 length: 11 amino acids. CDR3 coding DNA: TGTGCCACTTGGGAGGACTACACCATATATTTT. Translating gives CATWEDYTIYF.

This clone was seen more than once but under ten times. Other DNA sequences from this sample encode an identical CDR3 as well. The chain joins TRBV30 to TRBJ2-7, with 7 positions matching TRBD2. The length of the CDR3 is 14 residues. V trimming: 2 bases; J trimming: 1 base; junction bases outside the gene matches: 5. Germline V gene data show CDR1 as GTSNPN and CDR2 as SVGIG (reference sequence). In nucleotides, the CDR3 is TGTGCCTGGAGTCTAGCGGCTCCTTCCTACGAGCAGTACTTC. Translating it yields CAWSLAAPSYEQYF.

The J gene is TRBJ1-4, the V gene TRBV5-8; tentative D call: TRBD1 (6 bases). The CDR3 loop spans 15 amino acids. Germline V lookup: CDR1 SGHTS, CDR2 YDEGEE. The V end lost 4 bases, the J end lost 5 bases, and 15 bases lay between the germline ends. The CDR3 region has the DNA TGTGCCAGCAGCCAAGCGGGACAAGAGAATGAAAAACTGTTTTTT. This sequence encodes CASSQAGQENEKLFF.

The chain couples TRBV9 to TRBJ2-7, with 7 bases lining up with TRBD1. This CDR3 spans 14 amino acids. Unmatched junction bases numbered 8, after V lost 4 bases and J lost 4 bases. The V gene's germline CDR1 is SGDLS and CDR2 YYNGEE. For the CDR3, the DNA is TGTGCCAGCAGCATAGGGACAGCCGAGTACGAGCAGTACTTC. Amino acids: CASSIGTAEYEQYF. Drawing the rest from reference TRBV9 and TRBJ2-7, the complete variable domain is DSGVTQTPKHLITATGQRVTLRCSPRSGDLSVYWYQQSLDQGLQFLIQYYNGEERAKGNILERFSAQQFPDLHSELNLSSLELGDSALYFCASSIGTAEYEQYFGPGTRLTVT.

The V call is TRBV7-6, the J call TRBJ2-7, with 8 nucleotides matching TRBD1. Germline assignment: CDR1 SGHVS and CDR2 FNYEAQ. The CDR3 is 17 amino acids. The ends lost 1 base at V and 4 bases at J; junction bases unmatched: 12. For the CDR3, the DNA is TGTGCCAGCAGCTTAGGATCGAGGACAGGGCGATCGTACGAGCAGTACTTC. It translates to CASSLGSRTGRSYEQYF. Drawing the rest from reference TRBV7-6 and TRBJ2-7, the complete variable domain is GAGVSQSPRYKVTKRGQDVALRCDPISGHVSLYWYRQALGQGPEFLTYFNYEAQQDKSGLPNDRFSAERPEGSISTLTIQRTEQRDSAMYRCASSLGSRTGRSYEQYFGPGTRLTVT.